The clone carrying this T cell receptor (beta chain) was observed at least ten times. The table came from immunoSEQ multiplex PCR; TCRdb's copy has only in-frame clones and leaves some out. Of approximately 500,000 clones in the sample, roughly 78% were seen once. This sample is part of a study of shared clonotypes between healthy human individuals. At the level of the study: Serving as donors were a couple of women and three men, whose ages spanned 18 to 49.

Germline values: CDR1 SGHNT, CDR2 YYREEE (reference sequence). Trimming cost V 4 bases and J 0 bases; bases outside gene matches: 8. The CDR3 has 18 amino acids. This clonotype was sampled from a middle-aged woman in good health. Some clones in this sample may be carry-over from other donors' samples. The sample taken for sequencing was PBMCs. The V gene is TRBV5-4, the J gene TRBJ2-1, with TRBD1 identical over 12 bases. The CDR3 bases are TGTGCCAGCAGCATCCTGGGACAGGGGGCAGTCTCCTACAATGAGCAGTTCTTC. As protein: CASSILGQGAVSYNEQFF.